The 10 T cell receptor beta chains given below trace back to one sample, sequenced in a study of cytomegalovirus exposure and HLA in healthy donors. The primer mix had 60 Vbeta and 13 Jbeta primers. The table came from immunoSEQ multiplex PCR; TCRdb's copy has only in-frame clones and leaves some out. The sample comprises 150,000 to 200,000 clones, more than 60% of which are singletons, and around 4% rests with the top ten. The source material was PBMCs. The receptors stem from a man aged 35 to 55 in good health and CMV-seronegative.

The chain has TRBV7-3 and TRBJ2-7; 9 bases are a match to TRBD1. Germline V gives CDR1 SGHTA, CDR2 FQGTGA. This CDR3 has 16 residues. The V segment lost 4 bases and the J segment 5 bases; nucleotides outside the gene matches: 12. DNA of the CDR3: TGTGCCAGCAGCTCACCCCTACAGGGGGCGCCCCACGAGCAGTACTTC. It specifies CASSSPLQGAPHEQYF.

The chain is built from TRBV13 and TRBJ2-3; D possibly corresponds to TRBD2 (6 bases). Trimming shortened V by 5 bases and J by 1 base, and 16 bases separated the two germline ends. The CDR3 covers 16 residues. The germline V gene encodes CDR1 PRHDT and CDR2 FYEKMQ (reference sequence). The CDR3 here is CASSLLAPTGTDTQYF. Here the CDR3 DNA reads TGTGCCAGCAGCCTCCTAGCGCCTACCGGCACAGATACGCAGTATTTT.

This clone was observed once. The rearrangement uses TRBV19 and TRBJ1-1; D is unclear. The ends were cut back, 10 bases at V and 1 base at J, with 4 bases in the middle. Germline V gene data show CDR1 as LNHDA and CDR2 as SQIVND (reference sequence). This CDR3 has 10 residues. The CDR3 here is CATWNTEAFF. As DNA, the CDR3 is TGTGCCACTTGGAACACTGAAGCTTTCTTT.

This sequence joins TRBV5-6 and TRBJ1-2; 9 bases are shared with TRBD1. V dropped 5 bases and J dropped 13; count of bases not matched to a gene: 15. Per the germline V gene, CDR1 is SGHDT and CDR2 is YYEEEE. This CDR3 has 14 amino acids. The CDR3 nucleotides are TGTGCCAGCAGTTCCGGGACAGGGCCCTCAAGACGCACCTTC. Translated, it gives CASSSGTGPSRRTF.

The chain couples TRBV18 to TRBJ1-1; the match to TRBD1 covers 12 bases. V dropped 5 bases and J dropped 5; count of bases not matched to a gene: 9. The CDR3 totals 16 residues. Germline V gene data show CDR1 as KGHSH and CDR2 as LQKENI. This CDR3 is CASSKGTGGLGTEAFF. The CDR3 region has the DNA TGTGCCAGCTCAAAGGGGACAGGGGGCCTGGGGACTGAAGCTTTCTTT.

J is TRBJ1-1 and V is TRBV10-3; no definite D call. The germline V and J ends were trimmed by 3 bases and 1 base, with 6 bases remaining between them. From germline, CDR1 is ENHRY and CDR2 SYGVKD. This CDR3 is 13 amino acids long. CDR3 residues: CAISDLPNTEAFF. CDR3 nucleotides: TGTGCCATCAGTGATCTCCCGAACACTGAAGCTTTCTTT.

Remarks on this clone: The junction differs from germline at one of its ends, possibly a read error. V usage is TRBV5-1 and J usage is TRBJ1-4, with TRBD1 matching over 8 bases. This CDR3 comprises 14 residues. Germline CDR1 SGHRS, CDR2 YFSETQ. DNA for the CDR3: TGCGCCAGCAGATTGGGACAGGAAAATGAAAAACTGTTTTTT. This sequence encodes CASRLGQENEKLFF.

The chain employs TRBV6-1 and TRBJ2-7; the D gene is possibly TRBD2 (5 bases). CDR1 and CDR2 from the germline V gene are MNHNS and SASEGT. Trimming removed 10 bases at V and 4 bases at J, with 17 bases between. The CDR3 has 13 residues. This CDR3 reads CATQERDEYEQYF. In nucleotides, the CDR3 is TGTGCCACTCAGGAGAGGGATGAGTACGAGCAGTACTTC.

The rearrangement joins TRBV5-6 to TRBJ2-5; D possibly corresponds to TRBD1 (5 bases). The CDR3 is made up of 16 amino acids. Germline-derived CDR1 and CDR2 are SGHDT and YYEEEE. Trimming removed 0 bases from V and 0 bases from J, with 12 bases in between. The CDR3 bases are TGTGCCAGCAGCTTGGGGGTGTTGGGGCACCAAGAGACCCAGTACTTC. It is translated as CASSLGVLGHQETQYF.

V usage is TRBV27 and J usage is TRBJ2-7; D is possibly TRBD1 (5 bases). The CDR3 loop spans 12 amino acids. Germline V gene data show CDR1 as MNHEY and CDR2 as SMNVEV (reference sequence). CDR3 DNA sequence: TGTGTAACCCTAGGGGCCCCCTACGAGCAGTACTTC. Translated, it gives CVTLGAPYEQYF.